Following are 14 T cell receptor beta chains from one sample sequenced in a study of CD8 T cells in ankylosing spondylitis. TCRdb re-derived calls from the 5' RACE reads in MiXCR, one entry per CDR3 protein. The repertoire holds under 250,000 distinct CDR3 sequences, with about 30% as singletons. Sequenced material: blood, either unsorted or a sorted T cell fraction (not recorded which). These receptors were obtained from a male donor with ankylosing spondylitis or in good health (not recorded which).

The chain couples TRBV5-1 to TRBJ1-1; no clear D. This CDR3 region has 14 residues. The germline V and J ends were trimmed by 4 bases and 1 base, with 11 bases remaining between them. Per germline, CDR1 SGHRS and CDR2 YFSETQ. The chain's CDR3 is CASSIGRGNTEAFF. In DNA form, the CDR3 reads TGCGCCAGCAGCATCGGACGAGGGAACACTGAAGCTTTCTTT.

This chain joins TRBV20-1 and TRBJ2-3; 9 nucleotides match TRBD2. Germline CDR1 reads DFQATT; CDR2 reads SNEGSKA (reference sequence). The trim removed 5 bases at V and 3 bases at J, leaving 6 bases unmatched. The CDR3 has 14 amino acids. CDR3 sequence: CSAGRGGRTDTQYF. CDR3 sequence (DNA): TGCAGTGCTGGGCGGGGGGGTCGTACAGATACGCAGTATTTT.

This clonotype was counted only a few times. V gene TRBV6-1 combines with J gene TRBJ2-2; 9 positions agree with TRBD1. The CDR3 consists of 19 residues. Germline CDR1 is MNHNS and CDR2 is SASEGT. Unmatched junction bases numbered 14, after V lost 5 bases and J lost 1 base. The CDR3: CASSRGQGITNRNTGELFF. Written as DNA, the CDR3 is TGTGCCAGCAGTAGAGGACAGGGGATAACAAACCGGAACACCGGGGAGCTGTTTTTT.

The chain uses TRBV20-1 and TRBJ2-7; tentatively, D is TRBD1 (6 bases). Between the trimmed V and J ends, which lost 2 bases and 4 bases, there was a span of 12 bases. The germline V gene encodes CDR1 DFQATT and CDR2 SNEGSKA (reference sequence). The CDR3 covers 13 residues. CDR3 in amino acids: CSARKGEGYEQYF. CDR3 nucleotides: TGCAGTGCTAGAAAGGGGGAAGGGTACGAGCAGTACTTC.

This clonotype was observed many times. The CDR3 DNA reads TGCAGCGTTGTGGAGAAGATTAATCAGCCCCAGCATTTT. Its translation is CSVVEKINQPQHF. This chain joins TRBV29-1 and TRBJ1-5; D is ambiguous. Trimming took 4 bases from V and 4 from J, leaving 11 bases between them. This CDR3 spans 13 amino acids. Germline V gene lookup returns CDR1 SQVTM and CDR2 ANQGSEA.

The chain links TRBV27 to TRBJ2-3; no firm D call. V was cut by 4 bases and J by 2 bases, with 7 bases left in between. Germline CDR1 reads MNHEY; CDR2 reads SMNVEV (reference sequence). The CDR3 contains 13 residues. The CDR3 is CASSYLYTDTQYF. The DNA for the CDR3 is TGTGCCAGCAGTTATCTGTACACAGATACGCAGTATTTT.

This clonotype was detected only a few times. The chain links TRBV6-2 or TRBV6-3 to TRBJ2-5, with D hard to call. V was shortened by 1 base and J by 1 base, with 4 bases between the two germline ends. This CDR3 spans 13 amino acids. Germline lookup yields CDR1 MNHEY and CDR2 SVGEGT. CDR3 DNA sequence: TGTGCCAGCAGTTACTTCAGCCAAGAGACCCAGTACTTC. Protein: CASSYFSQETQYF.

CDR3 bases: TGTGCCAGTAGGAGCCTCAACCAGAGGAACACCGGGGAGCTGTTTTTT. Its translation is CASRSLNQRNTGELFF. The chain uses TRBV19 and TRBJ2-2; no clear D. Per germline, CDR1 LNHDA and CDR2 SQIVND (reference sequence). CDR3 size: 16 residues. With 6 bases removed from V and 1 base from J, the gap between germline ends came to 15 bases.

CDR3 DNA: TGCAGTGCTAGAGATCGGGCGGGGCGCAAGAATGAAAAACTGTTTTTT. Translating it yields CSARDRAGRKNEKLFF. V and J are TRBV20-1 and TRBJ1-4, with a weak D call TRBD1 (5 bases). The V and J ends lost 0 bases and 5 bases respectively, with 16 bases between them. The CDR3 length is 16 residues. The germline V gene encodes CDR1 DFQATT and CDR2 SNEGSKA (reference sequence).

This chain joins TRBV20-1 and TRBJ2-7, with D uncertain. Germline values: CDR1 DFQATT, CDR2 SNEGSKA (reference sequence). This CDR3 spans 12 amino acids. The V end lost 1 base, the J end lost 2 bases, and 6 bases lay between the germline ends. CDR3: CSARVLAYEQYF. CDR3 DNA sequence: TGCAGTGCTAGAGTGCTGGCCTACGAGCAGTACTTC.

This clonotype was seen more than once but under ten times. The chain couples TRBV20-1 to TRBJ2-1, with D tentatively TRBD1 (6 bases). V lost 5 bases to trimming and J lost 10 bases, with 27 bases between them. CDR1 is DFQATT and CDR2 is SNEGSKA in the germline V gene (reference sequence). The CDR3 is 16 residues long. Here the CDR3 reads CSAARMGASATWEQFF. In DNA form, the CDR3 reads TGCAGTGCTGCCCGGATGGGGGCGTCGGCGACTTGGGAGCAGTTCTTC.

This clonotype was observed once. This may stem from a read error, because a much larger clone lies one nucleotide away. The chain has TRBV20-1 and TRBJ2-1, with D possibly called TRBD1 or TRBD2 (5 bases each). CDR1 and CDR2 (germline): DFQATT, SNEGSKA (reference sequence). This CDR3 is 15 amino acids long. CDR3 sequence reads: CSALPGTSVSNEHFF. CDR3 coding DNA: TGCAGTGCCCTTCCCGGGACCTCCGTTTCAAATGAGCATTTCTTC.

The V and J genes are TRBV12-3 or TRBV12-4 and TRBJ1-2, with 9 positions matching TRBD1. The CDR3 contains 14 residues. V trimming: 5 bases; J trimming: 6 bases; junction bases outside the gene matches: 7. The CDR3 loop is CASSLTGGLDGYTF. In nucleotides, the CDR3 is TGTGCCAGCAGTCTCACAGGGGGCTTGGATGGCTACACCTTC.

This clonotype turned up a few times. CDR3 nucleotides: TGCAGCGGAAGCTTAGCGGGGGGCACAGATACGCAGTATTTT. Protein product: CSGSLAGGTDTQYF. V usage is TRBV29-1 and J usage is TRBJ2-3; TRBD2 agrees at 9 bases. The V and J ends lost 7 bases and 1 base, in that order; junction bases with no gene match: 6. Germline CDR1 and CDR2: SQVTM and ANQGSEA. The CDR3 is 14 amino acids.